Presented here are 23 T cell receptor beta chains from one specimen sequenced in a study of cytomegalovirus exposure and HLA in healthy donors. PCR used 60 Vbeta primers and 13 Jbeta primers. TCRdb's table, derived via immunoSEQ multiplex PCR, lists solely in-frame clones and lacks some. The table lists 100,000 to 120,000 clones, nearly 80% of them singletons. Material: PBMCs. The origin of the receptors is a young woman in good health and CMV-seronegative.

This sequence joins TRBV11-2 and TRBJ1-2; D might be TRBD1 (5 bases). CDR1 SGHAT and CDR2 FQNNGV come from the germline V gene. Trimming left V 5 bases short and J 3 bases short, with 10 bases between. The CDR3 has 13 residues. Here the CDR3 DNA reads TGTGCCAGCAGCCGCGGGGGGGACTATGGCTACACCTTC. Translating it yields CASSRGGDYGYTF.

This clone turned up a few times. V is TRBV29-1 and J is TRBJ2-5; the match to TRBD2 covers 8 bases. The CDR3 contains 14 residues. The germline gives CDR1 SQVTM, CDR2 ANQGSEA. Trimming at V came to 7 bases and at J to 2 bases, leaving 9 bases not matched to a gene. The CDR3, as DNA: TGCAGCGGGGCGGGGGGAGCGGGTCAAGAGACCCAGTACTTC. It codes for CSGAGGAGQETQYF.

J is TRBJ1-1 and V is TRBV19; tentatively, D is TRBD1 (5 bases). In germline, CDR1 is LNHDA, CDR2 SQIVND (reference sequence). Between the trimmed V and J ends, which lost 7 bases and 4 bases, there was a span of 10 bases. The CDR3 consists of 12 residues. The CDR3 DNA is TGTGCCAGTAAAGACAGTTTCACTGAAGCTTTCTTT. Translation: CASKDSFTEAFF.

The V gene is TRBV4-1, the J gene TRBJ2-1; TRBD2 aligns across 7 bases. Germline V gives CDR1 MGHRA, CDR2 YSYEKL. The CDR3 contains 17 residues. Losses at the gene ends were 3 bases for V and 6 bases for J; bases not matched to a gene: 14. The CDR3 is CASSHEPGLGRGNEQFF. CDR3 sequence (DNA): TGCGCCAGCAGCCATGAGCCCGGGTTAGGGAGGGGCAATGAGCAGTTCTTC.

This chain connects TRBV9 to TRBJ1-2; the D gene is possibly TRBD1 (5 bases). This CDR3 is 19 amino acids long. CDR1 is SGDLS and CDR2 is YYNGEE in the germline V gene. V was clipped by 3 bases and J by 0 bases, with 24 bases between them. CDR3 bases: TGTGCCAGCAGCGCTTCTGGGTCACCCACCGGGGGATCTAACTATGGCTACACCTTC. It specifies CASSASGSPTGGSNYGYTF.

CDR3 coding DNA: TGTGCCACCAGGGGAGCTATGAACACTGAAGCTTTCTTT. Translated, it gives CATRGAMNTEAFF. The chain recombines TRBV6-1 with TRBJ1-1; TRBD1 is a possible D gene (6 bases). V lost 10 bases to trimming and J lost 0 bases, with 12 bases between them. Per germline, CDR1 MNHNS and CDR2 SASEGT. The CDR3 is 13 amino acids.

The chain links TRBV28 to TRBJ2-1; TRBD2 matches 9 bases. The germline CDR1 and CDR2 sequences are MDHEN and SYDVKM. Trimming took 8 bases from V and 6 from J; bases not matched to a gene: 11. This CDR3 region has 15 residues. The CDR3 nucleotides are TGTGCCAGCGGGACTAGCAAAATGGCAGTCAATGAGCAGTTCTTC. Encoded protein: CASGTSKMAVNEQFF.

This chain uses TRBV28 with TRBJ1-5, with 9 nucleotides matching TRBD1. The V segment lost 4 bases and the J segment 8 bases; nucleotides outside the gene matches: 9. This CDR3 region has 15 residues. Per the germline V gene, CDR1 is MDHEN and CDR2 is SYDVKM. For the CDR3, the DNA is TGTGCCAGCAGTTCAACAGGGGGCAGTAACAAGCCCCAGCATTTT. Its protein product is CASSSTGGSNKPQHF.

The rearrangement uses TRBV5-4 and TRBJ2-7, with 8 positions matching TRBD1. Germline loops: CDR1 SGHNT, CDR2 YYREEE (reference sequence). The CDR3 length is 15 residues. The J segment lost 5 bases and the V segment lost 1 base, leaving 8 bases of the junction unmatched. CDR3: CASSLLLQGEHEQYF. DNA of the CDR3: TGTGCCAGCAGCTTGCTATTACAGGGGGAGCACGAGCAGTACTTC.

This clone was counted once. The V and J genes are TRBV7-9 and TRBJ2-3; D gene uncertain. CDR3 length equals 14 residues. Trimming left V 1 base short and J 2 bases short, with 7 bases between. Germline values: CDR1 SEHNR, CDR2 FQNEAQ (reference sequence). CDR3 region: CASSLDVNTDTQYF. In DNA form, the CDR3 reads TGTGCCAGCAGCTTAGATGTAAACACAGATACGCAGTATTTT.

The rearrangement joins TRBV27 to TRBJ2-3, with TRBD2 matching 8 bases. The trim removed 3 bases at V and 7 bases at J, leaving 6 bases unmatched. Per germline, CDR1 MNHEY and CDR2 SMNVEV (reference sequence). The CDR3 spans 14 residues. CDR3 protein: CASSFGLAGYTQYF. DNA for the CDR3: TGTGCCAGCAGTTTTGGACTAGCTGGATATACGCAGTATTTT.

The chain uses TRBV29-1 and TRBJ2-7; a weak D match, TRBD1 (5 bases). Germline CDR1 is SQVTM and CDR2 is ANQGSEA. V was pared by 4 bases and J by 4 bases, with 11 bases between. The CDR3 has 12 amino acids. CDR3 coding DNA: TGCAGCGTTGTACTTGCAGGGTACGAGCAGTACTTC. Its translation: CSVVLAGYEQYF.

The chain's CDR3 is CASSQDLQETQYF. The CDR3 nucleotides read TGCGCCAGCAGCCAAGATCTGCAAGAGACCCAGTACTTC. This chain joins TRBV4-1 and TRBJ2-5; no clear D. Germline V gives CDR1 MGHRA, CDR2 YSYEKL. The CDR3 is 13 amino acids. The ends were cut back, 0 bases at V and 2 bases at J, with 4 bases in the middle.

The chain couples TRBV7-9 to TRBJ2-7; TRBD2 agrees at 7 bases. The CDR3 contains 14 residues. The germline V gene encodes CDR1 SEHNR and CDR2 FQNEAQ (reference sequence). V lost 5 bases and J lost 3; bases outside the gene matches: 7. The chain's CDR3 is CASSPDRGDYEQYF. Written as DNA, the CDR3 is TGTGCCAGCAGCCCTGACCGGGGGGACTACGAGCAGTACTTC.

This chain uses TRBV5-8 with TRBJ1-2; TRBD1 aligns across 8 bases. This CDR3 comprises 15 residues. V was pared by 4 bases and J by 4 bases, with 9 bases of the junction left unmatched. Germline CDR1 is SGHTS and CDR2 is YDEGEE. The chain's CDR3 is CASSRGQGYTYGYTF. Here the CDR3 DNA reads TGTGCCAGCAGCCGCGGACAGGGCTATACCTATGGCTACACCTTC.

On this clone: The sample has other DNA sequences that encode this CDR3 too. V usage is TRBV29-1 and J usage is TRBJ2-7, with D perhaps matching TRBD2 (5 bases). Germline CDR1 SQVTM, CDR2 ANQGSEA. The CDR3 contains 13 residues. The V gene lost 4 bases and the J gene lost 0 bases, with 10 bases spanning the gap. In DNA form, the CDR3 reads TGCAGCGTTGGCGGAGGTAGCTCCTACGAGCAGTACTTC. Translating it yields CSVGGGSSYEQYF.

CDR3 DNA: TGTGCCAGCAGCTCATCGACAGGGATGAACACTGAAGCTTTCTTT. Protein product: CASSSSTGMNTEAFF. The chain carries TRBV7-9 and TRBJ1-1; 7 nucleotides match TRBD1. The germline V gene has CDR1 SEHNR and CDR2 FQNEAQ (reference sequence). After removal of 4 bases from V and 0 bases from J, the junction contained 5 bases not matched to a gene. The CDR3 is 15 amino acids.

This chain connects TRBV28 to TRBJ2-3, with 11 bases fitting TRBD1. V was clipped by 5 bases and J by 8 bases; unmatched bases: 9. The CDR3 covers 15 residues. CDR1 and CDR2 (germline): MDHEN, SYDVKM. The DNA for the CDR3 is TGTGCCAGCAGTCCCCGGGACAGGGGGTTAGGTACGCAGTATTTT. It specifies CASSPRDRGLGTQYF.

This clone appeared once. The V gene is TRBV7-9, the J gene TRBJ1-1; D perhaps matches TRBD1 (6 bases). Germline V gene sequence: CDR1 SEHNR, CDR2 FQNEAQ (reference sequence). V shed 4 bases and J shed 3 bases, with 15 bases lying between them. The CDR3 is 15 amino acids. CDR3 in DNA: TGTGCCAGCAGCTCCACAGGGTTTCGGTACACTGAAGCTTTCTTT. It translates to CASSSTGFRYTEAFF. Based on the CDR3 plus reference TRBV7-9 and TRBJ1-1, the full variable domain is DTGVSQNPRHKITKRGQNVTFRCDPISEHNRLYWYRQTLGQGPEFLTYFQNEAQLEKSRLLSDRFSAERPKGSFSTLEIQRTEQGDSAMYLCASSSTGFRYTEAFFGQGTRLTVV.

The chain combines TRBV4-1 with TRBJ2-1, with D perhaps TRBD2 (5 bases). CDR3 length: 17 amino acids. Germline V gives CDR1 MGHRA, CDR2 YSYEKL. V lost 2 bases, J lost 9 bases, and 23 bases lay in between. As DNA, the CDR3 is TGCGCCAGCAGCCAAACTAGGAGGTCGGGCGTTCGTTTTGAGCAGTTCTTC. It translates to CASSQTRRSGVRFEQFF.

The V call is TRBV5-8, the J call TRBJ2-5, with 7 bases fitting TRBD1. Per germline, CDR1 SGHTS and CDR2 YDEGEE. V was pared by 2 bases and J by 2 bases, with 6 bases of the junction left unmatched. The CDR3 extends over 15 amino acids. CDR3 in DNA: TGTGCCAGCAGCTTAGGACAGGCCGGACAAGAGACCCAGTACTTC. This encodes CASSLGQAGQETQYF.

Worth noting for this clone: The same CDR3 also results from other DNA sequences found in this sample. The V call is TRBV2, the J call TRBJ1-5; D not certain. V was cut by 1 base and J by 1 base, with 11 bases left in between. Germline V gives CDR1 SNHLY, CDR2 FYNNEI. The CDR3 covers 16 residues. CDR3 protein: CASSEGGRRSNQPQHF. The CDR3 bases are TGTGCCAGCAGTGAAGGTGGGCGAAGGAGCAATCAGCCCCAGCATTTT.

The chain is built from TRBV14 and TRBJ1-1, with D hard to call. CDR1 SGHDN and CDR2 FVKESK come from the germline V gene. The CDR3 loop spans 15 amino acids. Trimming removed 0 bases at V and 3 bases at J, with 11 bases between. This chain's CDR3 is CASSQDVDFYTEAFF. The CDR3 bases are TGTGCCAGCAGCCAAGATGTGGACTTTTACACTGAAGCTTTCTTT. Together with reference TRBV14 and TRBJ1-1, the CDR3 gives the full variable domain: EAGVTQFPSHSVIEKGQTVTLRCDPISGHDNLYWYRRVMGKEIKFLLHFVKESKQDESGMPNNRFLAERTGGTYSTLKVQPAELEDSGVYFCASSQDVDFYTEAFFGQGTRLTVV.